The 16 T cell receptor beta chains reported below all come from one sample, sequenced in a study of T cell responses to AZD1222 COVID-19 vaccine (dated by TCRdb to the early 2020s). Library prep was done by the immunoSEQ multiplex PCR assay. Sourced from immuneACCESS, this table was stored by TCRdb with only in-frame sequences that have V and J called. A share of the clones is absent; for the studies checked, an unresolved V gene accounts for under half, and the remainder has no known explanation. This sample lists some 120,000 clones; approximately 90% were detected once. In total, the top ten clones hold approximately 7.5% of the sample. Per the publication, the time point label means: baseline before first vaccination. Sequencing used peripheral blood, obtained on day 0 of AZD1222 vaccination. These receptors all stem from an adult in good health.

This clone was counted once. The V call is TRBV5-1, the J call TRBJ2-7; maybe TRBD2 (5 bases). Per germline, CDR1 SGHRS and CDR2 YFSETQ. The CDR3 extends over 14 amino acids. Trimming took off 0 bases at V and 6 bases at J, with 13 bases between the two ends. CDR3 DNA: TGCGCCAGCAGCTTGGGGCTAGCTCCCTCCGAGCAGTACTTC. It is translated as CASSLGLAPSEQYF.

This CDR3 is CASSFPTGESYGYTF. In DNA, the CDR3 is TGTGCCAGCAGTTTTCCGACAGGGGAGTCCTATGGCTACACCTTC. The chain carries TRBV6-2 or TRBV6-3 and TRBJ1-2; 8 bases are shared with TRBD1. CDR1 is MNHEY and CDR2 is SVGEGT in the germline V gene. The CDR3 loop spans 15 amino acids. V lost 4 bases and J lost 4; bases outside the gene matches: 8.

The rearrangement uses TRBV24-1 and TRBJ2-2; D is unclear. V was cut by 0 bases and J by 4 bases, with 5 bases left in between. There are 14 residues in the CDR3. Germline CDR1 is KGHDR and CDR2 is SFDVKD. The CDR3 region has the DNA TGTGCCACCAGTGATTTGAGGGCCACCGGGGAGCTGTTTTTT. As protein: CATSDLRATGELFF.

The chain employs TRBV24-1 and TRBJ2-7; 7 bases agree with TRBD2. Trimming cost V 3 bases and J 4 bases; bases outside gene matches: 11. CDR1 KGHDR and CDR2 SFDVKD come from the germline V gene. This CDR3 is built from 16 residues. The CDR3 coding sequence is TGTGCCACCAGTGATCCATCGTCTAGCGGAGGGTACGAGCAGTACTTC. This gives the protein CATSDPSSSGGYEQYF.

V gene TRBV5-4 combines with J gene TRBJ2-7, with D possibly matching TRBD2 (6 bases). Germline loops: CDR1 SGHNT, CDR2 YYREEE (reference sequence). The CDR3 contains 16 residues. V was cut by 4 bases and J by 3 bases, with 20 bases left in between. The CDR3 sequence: CASSASRDSPSYEQYF. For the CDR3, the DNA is TGTGCCAGCAGCGCAAGCCGGGACTCGCCCAGCTACGAGCAGTACTTC.

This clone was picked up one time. In DNA, the CDR3 is TGTGCCAGCAGCTTAGTGGGGCACGAGCAGTACTTC. Translating it yields CASSLVGHEQYF. The gene calls are TRBV11-2 and TRBJ2-7, with a tentative D call TRBD1 (5 bases). Trimming removed 1 base from V and 5 bases from J, with 6 bases in between. The CDR3 loop spans 12 amino acids. Germline lookup yields CDR1 SGHAT and CDR2 FQNNGV. The entire variable domain, with the rest obtained from reference TRBV11-2 and TRBJ2-7, is as follows: EAGVAQSPRYKIIEKRQSVAFWCNPISGHATLYWYQQILGQGPKLLIQFQNNGVVDDSQLPKDRFSAERLKGVDSTLKIQPAKLEDSAVYLCASSLVGHEQYFGPGTRLTVT.

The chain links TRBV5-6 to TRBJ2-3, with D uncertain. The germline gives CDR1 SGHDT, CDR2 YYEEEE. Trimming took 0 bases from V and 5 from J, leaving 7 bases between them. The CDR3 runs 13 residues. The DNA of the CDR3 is TGTGCCAGCAGCTTGGAGTTTGGAGATACGCAGTATTTT. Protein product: CASSLEFGDTQYF.

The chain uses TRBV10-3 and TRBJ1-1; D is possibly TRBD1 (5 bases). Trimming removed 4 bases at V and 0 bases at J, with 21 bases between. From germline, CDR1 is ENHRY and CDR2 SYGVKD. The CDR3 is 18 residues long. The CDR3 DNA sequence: TGTGCCATCAGTGTGAGGTCGGTAATAGACAGCATGAACACTGAAGCTTTCTTT. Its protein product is CAISVRSVIDSMNTEAFF.

The CDR3 spells CASSPSLAGTGELFF. The CDR3 DNA is TGTGCCAGCTCACCTTCTCTAGCGGGCACCGGGGAGCTGTTTTTT. This chain uses TRBV18 with TRBJ2-2; 8 nucleotides line up with TRBD2. Germline loops: CDR1 KGHSH, CDR2 LQKENI. Trimming took 3 bases from V and 4 from J; bases not matched to a gene: 4. CDR3 length equals 15 residues.

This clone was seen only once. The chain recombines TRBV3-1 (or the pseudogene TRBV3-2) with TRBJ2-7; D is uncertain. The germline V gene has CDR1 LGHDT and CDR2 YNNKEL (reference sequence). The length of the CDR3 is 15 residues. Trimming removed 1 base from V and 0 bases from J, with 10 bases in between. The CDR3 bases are TGTGCCAGCAGCCAAGGCTCAATAAGCTCCTACGAGCAGTACTTC. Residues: CASSQGSISSYEQYF.

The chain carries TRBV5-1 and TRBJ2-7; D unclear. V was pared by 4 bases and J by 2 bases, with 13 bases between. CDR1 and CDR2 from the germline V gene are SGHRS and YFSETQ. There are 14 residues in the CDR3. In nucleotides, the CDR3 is TGCGCCAGCAGCCCCAGTACACCGGCCTACGAGCAGTACTTC. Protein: CASSPSTPAYEQYF.

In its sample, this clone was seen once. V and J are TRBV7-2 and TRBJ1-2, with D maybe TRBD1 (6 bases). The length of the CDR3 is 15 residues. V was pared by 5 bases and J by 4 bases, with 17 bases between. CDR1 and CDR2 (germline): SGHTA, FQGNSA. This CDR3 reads CASSPSIGGGYGYTF. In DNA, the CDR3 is TGTGCCAGCAGCCCCTCGATAGGGGGAGGCTATGGCTACACCTTC.

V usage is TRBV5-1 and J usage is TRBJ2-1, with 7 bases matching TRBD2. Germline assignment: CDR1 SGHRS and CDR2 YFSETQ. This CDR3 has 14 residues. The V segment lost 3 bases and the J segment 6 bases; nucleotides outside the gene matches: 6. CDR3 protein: CASSSLGLPNEQFF. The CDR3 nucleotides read TGCGCCAGCAGCTCCCTGGGACTACCCAATGAGCAGTTCTTC.

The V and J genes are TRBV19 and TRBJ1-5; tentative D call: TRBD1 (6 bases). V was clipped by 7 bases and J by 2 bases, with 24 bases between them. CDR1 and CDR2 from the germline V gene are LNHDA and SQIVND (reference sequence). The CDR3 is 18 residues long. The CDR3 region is CASKTHHQGNKGNQPQHF. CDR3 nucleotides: TGTGCCAGTAAGACACATCATCAGGGGAATAAGGGCAATCAGCCCCAGCATTTT.

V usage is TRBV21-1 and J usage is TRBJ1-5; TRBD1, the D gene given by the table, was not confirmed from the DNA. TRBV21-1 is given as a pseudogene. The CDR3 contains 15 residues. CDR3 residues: CASRIPGQTHQPQHF. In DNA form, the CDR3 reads TGTGCCAGCAGGATCCCGGGACAGACACATCAGCCCCAGCATTTT.

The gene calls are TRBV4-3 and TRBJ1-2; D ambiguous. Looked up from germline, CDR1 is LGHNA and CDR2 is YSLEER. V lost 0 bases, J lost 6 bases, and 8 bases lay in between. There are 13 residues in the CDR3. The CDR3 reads CASSQDRRNGYTF. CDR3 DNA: TGCGCCAGCAGCCAAGATCGACGAAATGGCTACACCTTC.